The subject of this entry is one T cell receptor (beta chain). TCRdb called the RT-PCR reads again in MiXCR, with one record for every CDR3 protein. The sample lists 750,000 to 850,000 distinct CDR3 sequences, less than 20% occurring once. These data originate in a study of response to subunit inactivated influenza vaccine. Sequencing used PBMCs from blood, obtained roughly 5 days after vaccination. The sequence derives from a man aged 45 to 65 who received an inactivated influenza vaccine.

This chain's CDR3 is CAISESVTGGNQPQHF. In nucleotides, the CDR3 is TGTGCCATCAGTGAGTCCGTGACAGGGGGCAATCAGCCCCAGCATTTT. This rearrangement joins TRBV10-3 to TRBJ1-5; TRBD1 matches 8 bases. The V segment lost 0 bases and the J segment 2 bases; nucleotides outside the gene matches: 3. The length of the CDR3 is 16 residues. Germline V lookup: CDR1 ENHRY, CDR2 SYGVKD.